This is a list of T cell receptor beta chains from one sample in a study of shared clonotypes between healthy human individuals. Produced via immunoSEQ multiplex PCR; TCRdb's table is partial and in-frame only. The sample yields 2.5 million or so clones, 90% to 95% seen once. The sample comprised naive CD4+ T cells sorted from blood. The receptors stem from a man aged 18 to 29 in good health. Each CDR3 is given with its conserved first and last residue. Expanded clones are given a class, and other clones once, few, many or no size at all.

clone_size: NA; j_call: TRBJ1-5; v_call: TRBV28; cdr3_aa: CAIAQGNQPQHF
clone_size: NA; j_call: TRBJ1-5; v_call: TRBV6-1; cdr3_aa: CASSEVGVGAGRNQPQHF
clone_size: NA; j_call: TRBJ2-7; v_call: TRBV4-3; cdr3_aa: CASSQDVAGGPYEQYF
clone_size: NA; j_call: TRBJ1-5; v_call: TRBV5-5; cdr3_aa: CASSLGNPNANQPQHF
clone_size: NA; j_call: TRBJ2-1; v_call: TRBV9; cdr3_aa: CASSVEGQNSYNEQFF
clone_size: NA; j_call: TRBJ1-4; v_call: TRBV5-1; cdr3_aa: CASSLAPPGSSEKLFF
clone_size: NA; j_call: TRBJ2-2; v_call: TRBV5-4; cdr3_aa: CASSWDYLGTGELFF
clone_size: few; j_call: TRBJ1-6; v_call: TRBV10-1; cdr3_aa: CASQGFDNSPLHF
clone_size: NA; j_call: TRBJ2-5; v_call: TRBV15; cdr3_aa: CATSRDGARWETQYF
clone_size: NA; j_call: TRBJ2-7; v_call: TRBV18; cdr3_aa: CASSPIGHEQYF
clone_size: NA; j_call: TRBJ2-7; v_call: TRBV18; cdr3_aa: CASSLESGAYEQYF
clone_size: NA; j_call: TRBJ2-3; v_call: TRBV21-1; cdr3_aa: CASSKPAVSTDTQYF
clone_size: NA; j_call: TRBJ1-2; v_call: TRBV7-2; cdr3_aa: CASSLVEVGGYGYTF
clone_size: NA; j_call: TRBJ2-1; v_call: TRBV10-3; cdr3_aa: CAISRGLLDNEQFF
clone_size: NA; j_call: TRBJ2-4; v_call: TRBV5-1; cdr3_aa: CASSLAPGTISHQYF
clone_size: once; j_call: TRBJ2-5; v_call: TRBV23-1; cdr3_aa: CASSQSEYQETQYF
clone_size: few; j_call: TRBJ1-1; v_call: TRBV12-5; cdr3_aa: CASGLSRSEAFF
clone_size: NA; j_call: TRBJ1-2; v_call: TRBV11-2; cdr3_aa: CASSPRTDGYTF
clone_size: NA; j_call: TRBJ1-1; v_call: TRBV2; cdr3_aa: CASSVEFMNTEAFF
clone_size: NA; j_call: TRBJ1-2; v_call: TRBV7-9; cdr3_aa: CASSLANYGYTF
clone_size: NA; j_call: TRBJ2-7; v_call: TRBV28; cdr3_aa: CASSLGTSTSYEQYF
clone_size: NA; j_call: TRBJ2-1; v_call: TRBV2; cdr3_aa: CASIRTGASYNEQFF
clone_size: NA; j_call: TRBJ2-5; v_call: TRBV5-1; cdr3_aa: CASSPNQETQYF
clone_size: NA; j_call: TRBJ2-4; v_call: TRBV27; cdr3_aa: CASSDRGLAKNIQYF
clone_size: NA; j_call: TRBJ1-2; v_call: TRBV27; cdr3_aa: CASSLRGLYGYTF
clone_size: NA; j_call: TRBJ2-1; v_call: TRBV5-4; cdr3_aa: CASSLGVGGSYNEQFF
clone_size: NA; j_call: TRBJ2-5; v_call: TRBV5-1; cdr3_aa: CASSLAASGGLETQYF
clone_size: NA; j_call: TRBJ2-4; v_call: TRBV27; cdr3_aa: CASSPFDLLAKNIQYF
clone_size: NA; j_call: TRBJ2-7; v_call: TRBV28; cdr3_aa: CASSPPGSYEQYF
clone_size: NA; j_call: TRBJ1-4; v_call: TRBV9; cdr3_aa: CASSLRTGGDEKLFF
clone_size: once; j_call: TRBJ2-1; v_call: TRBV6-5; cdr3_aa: CASSLGNEQFF
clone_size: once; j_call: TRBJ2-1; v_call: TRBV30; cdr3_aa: CAWSAPGGRKTYNEQFF
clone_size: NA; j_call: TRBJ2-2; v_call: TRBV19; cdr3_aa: CASSRGTANTGELFF
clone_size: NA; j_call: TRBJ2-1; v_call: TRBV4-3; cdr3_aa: CASSQGSSGTYNEQFF
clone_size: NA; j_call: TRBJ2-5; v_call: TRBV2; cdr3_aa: CASRQALVKETQYF
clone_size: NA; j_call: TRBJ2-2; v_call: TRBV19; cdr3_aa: CASSIDSPSGANTGELFF
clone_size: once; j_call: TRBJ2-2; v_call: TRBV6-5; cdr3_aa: CASSYRPYTGELFF
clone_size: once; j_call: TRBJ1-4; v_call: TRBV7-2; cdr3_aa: CASSLAPGPIEKLFF
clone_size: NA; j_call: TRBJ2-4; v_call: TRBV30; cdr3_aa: CAWGRAGKNIQYF
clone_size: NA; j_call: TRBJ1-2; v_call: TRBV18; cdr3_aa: CASSQDANYGYTF
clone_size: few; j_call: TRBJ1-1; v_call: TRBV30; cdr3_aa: CAWSTLTNTEAFF
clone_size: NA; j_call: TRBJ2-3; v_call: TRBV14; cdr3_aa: CASSQDVGGTQYF
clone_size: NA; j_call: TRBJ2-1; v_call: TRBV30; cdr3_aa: CAWSRLAGGEQFF
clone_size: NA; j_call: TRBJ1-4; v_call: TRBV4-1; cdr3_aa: CASREQGSEKLFF
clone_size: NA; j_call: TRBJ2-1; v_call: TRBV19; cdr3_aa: CASRSSGSYNEQFF
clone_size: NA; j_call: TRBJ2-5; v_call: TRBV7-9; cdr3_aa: CASSFPAGGLGGETQYF
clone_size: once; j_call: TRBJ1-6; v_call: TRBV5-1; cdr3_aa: CASSFGQGNSPLHF